The 20 T cell receptor beta chains below were found in one sample sequenced in a study of T cells in localized non-small cell lung cancer. The repertoire was sequenced with immunoSEQ multiplex PCR; TCRdb's copy has only in-frame clones and lacks some. Of more than 30,000 clones listed, roughly 87% are singletons. This sample comprised peripheral blood mononuclear cells, obtained before any cancer treatment. These receptors all come from a woman aged 35 to 70 with stage III lung adenocarcinoma.

The rearrangement uses TRBV29-1 and TRBJ2-2; 9 positions match TRBD1. V lost 3 bases and J lost 1; bases outside the gene matches: 0. The CDR3 contains 14 residues. Per the germline V gene, CDR1 is SQVTM and CDR2 is ANQGSEA. The CDR3 sequence: CSVEGQGNTGELFF. CDR3 nucleotide sequence: TGCAGCGTTGAGGGACAGGGGAACACCGGGGAGCTGTTTTTT.

The V call is TRBV2, the J call TRBJ1-1; D not resolved. Germline values: CDR1 SNHLY, CDR2 FYNNEI. With 4 bases removed from V and 2 bases from J, the gap between germline ends came to 8 bases. The CDR3 has 13 residues. The CDR3 loop reads CASSVGSNTEAFF. The CDR3, as DNA: TGTGCCAGCAGTGTAGGATCTAACACTGAAGCTTTCTTT.

The chain recombines TRBV7-9 with TRBJ2-1, with 10 bases matching TRBD2. Germline trimming cut 2 bases from V and 7 bases from J; bases unmatched to any gene: 8. The V gene's germline CDR1 is SEHNR and CDR2 FQNEAQ (reference sequence). This CDR3 has 16 amino acids. CDR3 DNA: TGTGCCAGCAGCTTAAGTCTAGCGGGAGCGGAAAATGAGCAGTTCTTC. This sequence encodes CASSLSLAGAENEQFF. Together with reference TRBV7-9 and TRBJ2-1, the CDR3 gives the full variable domain: DTGVSQNPRHKITKRGQNVTFRCDPISEHNRLYWYRQTLGQGPEFLTYFQNEAQLEKSRLLSDRFSAERPKGSFSTLEIQRTEQGDSAMYLCASSLSLAGAENEQFFGPGTRLTVL.

About this clone itself: Within the sample, other DNA sequences also encode this same CDR3. The chain carries TRBV30 and TRBJ1-2; D not resolved. The CDR3 spans 12 residues. CDR1 and CDR2 (germline): GTSNPN, SVGIG (reference sequence). V was shortened by 1 base and J by 4 bases, with 7 bases between the two germline ends. The CDR3 sequence is CAWSAGFYGYTF. CDR3 bases: TGTGCCTGGAGTGCGGGCTTCTATGGCTACACCTTC.

J is TRBJ2-7 and V is TRBV18; D is possibly TRBD1 or TRBD2 (5 bases each). This CDR3 region has 16 residues. Trimming shortened V by 1 base and J by 0 bases, and 13 bases separated the two germline ends. Germline V CDR1 and CDR2: KGHSH, LQKENI. Here the CDR3 reads CASSPQRGSSSYEQYF. CDR3 DNA sequence: TGTGCCAGCTCACCACAGAGGGGCTCAAGCTCCTACGAGCAGTACTTC.

The chain recombines TRBV7-2 with TRBJ2-3; D is ambiguous. Germline CDR1 SGHTA, CDR2 FQGNSA. With 0 bases removed from V and 2 bases from J, the gap between germline ends came to 6 bases. The CDR3 runs 14 residues. The CDR3 spells CASSLARNTDTQYF. The CDR3 DNA reads as TGTGCCAGCAGCTTAGCGCGGAACACAGATACGCAGTATTTT.

The V call is TRBV28, the J call TRBJ1-3, with D hard to call. Trimming took 7 bases from V and 4 from J, leaving 17 bases between them. This CDR3 is 15 amino acids long. Germline CDR1 MDHEN, CDR2 SYDVKM. The CDR3 is CASTGRTRTGNTIYF. The CDR3 coding sequence is TGTGCCAGCACCGGCCGCACGAGGACCGGAAACACCATATATTTT. Full variable domain (missing parts from reference TRBV28 and TRBJ1-3): DVKVTQSSRYLVKRTGEKVFLECVQDMDHENMFWYRQDPGLGLRLIYFSYDVKMKEKGDIPEGYSVSREKKERFSLILESASTNQTSMYLCASTGRTRTGNTIYFGEGSWLTVV.

This chain uses TRBV2 with TRBJ2-5; TRBD1 might be the D (5 bases). The CDR3 runs to 18 residues. Trimming took 8 bases from V and 4 from J, leaving 29 bases between them. CDR1 and CDR2 from the germline V gene are SNHLY and FYNNEI. The CDR3 spells CASQLKLDQGTWGETQYF. CDR3 sequence (DNA): TGTGCCAGCCAATTAAAACTGGACCAGGGCACATGGGGAGAGACCCAGTACTTC.

The V and J genes are TRBV6-5 and TRBJ1-1; D call uncertain. The ends were cut back, 5 bases at V and 2 bases at J, with 9 bases in the middle. CDR3 length equals 13 residues. Germline CDR1 reads MNHEY; CDR2 reads SVGAGI. CDR3 in amino acids: CASSATQNTEAFF. CDR3 sequence (DNA): TGTGCCAGCAGTGCCACACAAAACACTGAAGCTTTCTTT.

The chain recombines TRBV7-9 with TRBJ2-1, with 10 bases matching TRBD2. The V and J ends lost 4 bases and 2 bases, in that order; junction bases with no gene match: 2. CDR1 is SEHNR, CDR2 FQNEAQ, per germline (reference sequence). This CDR3 region has 15 residues. The CDR3 coding sequence is TGTGCCAGCAGCTGGACTAGCGGTACCTACAATGAGCAGTTCTTC. This translates into CASSWTSGTYNEQFF.

This clone came up a few times. V gene TRBV5-1 combines with J gene TRBJ2-3; no firm D call. The V end was cut by 4 bases, the J end by 3 bases, with 18 bases between. Germline V CDR1 and CDR2: SGHRS, YFSETQ. The CDR3 length is 16 residues. The DNA for the CDR3 is TGCGCCAGCAGCCAACAAGGTCCAGGCGAGACAGATACGCAGTATTTT. It yields the protein CASSQQGPGETDTQYF.

This chain joins TRBV19 and TRBJ2-3; TRBD2 matches 11 bases. The germline V gene encodes CDR1 LNHDA and CDR2 SQIVND (reference sequence). The CDR3 sequence is 16 residues long. The trim removed 1 base at V and 10 bases at J, leaving 10 bases unmatched. The CDR3 DNA sequence: TGTGCCAGTAGTATAGGGACTAGCGGGTACCCCGGAGCGCAGTATTTT. It is translated as CASSIGTSGYPGAQYF.

V usage is TRBV4-1 and J usage is TRBJ2-1; either TRBD1 or TRBD2 may supply D (6 bases each). CDR1 is MGHRA, CDR2 YSYEKL, per germline. V dropped 1 base and J dropped 6 bases, with 10 bases sitting between them. The CDR3 is made up of 14 amino acids. CDR3 region: CASSQVGGSNEQFF. The CDR3 nucleotides read TGCGCCAGCAGCCAAGTAGGGGGGAGCAATGAGCAGTTCTTC.

The chain links TRBV9 to TRBJ2-7, with 7 positions matching TRBD2. The germline CDR1 and CDR2 sequences are SGDLS and YYNGEE. V dropped 0 bases and J dropped 5; count of bases not matched to a gene: 8. The CDR3 contains 15 residues. CDR3 sequence (DNA): TGTGCCAGCAGCGTAGGGGCAGGGAGCGGGGACGAGCAGTACTTC. Translated, it gives CASSVGAGSGDEQYF.

This chain uses TRBV4-2 with TRBJ2-7; 9 nucleotides align to TRBD2. The germline gives CDR1 LGHNA, CDR2 YNFKEQ. This CDR3 spans 16 amino acids. V lost 0 bases, J lost 3 bases, and 6 bases stayed unmatched. CDR3: CASSQDQSGGFYEQYF. In DNA form, the CDR3 reads TGTGCCAGCAGCCAAGATCAAAGCGGGGGGTTCTACGAGCAGTACTTC.

This rearrangement joins TRBV6-5 to TRBJ2-2, with no clear D. CDR3 length: 15 amino acids. The germline CDR1 and CDR2 sequences are MNHEY and SVGAGI. Trimming took off 3 bases at V and 3 bases at J, with 11 bases between the two ends. CDR3 amino acids: CASSYGVLYTGELFF. In DNA form, the CDR3 reads TGTGCCAGCAGTTATGGGGTTCTGTACACCGGGGAGCTGTTTTTT.

CDR3 nucleotide sequence: TGCGCCAGCAGCTTGGAATCCGGGACTCTAAATGAGCAGTTCTTC. As protein: CASSLESGTLNEQFF. The chain recombines TRBV5-1 with TRBJ2-1; D is perhaps TRBD2 (6 bases). CDR3 length: 15 residues. Germline V gene data show CDR1 as SGHRS and CDR2 as YFSETQ. Trimming left V 0 bases short and J 7 bases short, with 14 bases between.

This clone has just one count. The V gene is TRBV2, the J gene TRBJ2-7, with D possibly TRBD1 on 6 matching bases. The CDR3 runs 12 residues. Trimming took 8 bases from V and 3 from J, leaving 11 bases between them. Germline CDR1 and CDR2: SNHLY and FYNNEI. The CDR3 DNA reads TGTGCCAGCCGGGACACTTACTACGAGCAGTACTTC. This sequence encodes CASRDTYYEQYF. The full variable domain, its missing parts supplied by reference TRBV2 and TRBJ2-7, is EPEVTQTPSHQVTQMGQEVILRCVPISNHLYFYWYRQILGQKVEFLVSFYNNEISEKSEIFDDQFSVERPDGSNFTLKIRSTKLEDSAMYFCASRDTYYEQYFGPGTRLTVT.

V is TRBV29-1 and J is TRBJ1-2, with 11 bases that match TRBD1. The CDR3 contains 10 residues. From germline, CDR1 is SQVTM and CDR2 ANQGSEA. The CDR3 is CTGTGGGYTF. Written as DNA, the CDR3 is TGCACCGGGACAGGGGGAGGCTACACCTTC.

This clone was observed a few times. The chain uses TRBV29-1 and TRBJ1-1; 7 bases fit TRBD1. The germline gives CDR1 SQVTM, CDR2 ANQGSEA. CDR3 length equals 10 residues. With 7 bases clipped from V and 9 bases from J, the junction kept 5 bases outside the gene matches. In nucleotides, the CDR3 is TGCAGCGCCGACAGGGATCAAGCTTTCTTT. Translating it yields CSADRDQAFF.